These T cell receptor beta chains were read from a single sample in a study of cytotoxic CD8 clonotypes in ibrutinib-treated CLL. Measured with immunoSEQ multiplex PCR; TCRdb has only the in-frame clones, and not every one. The sample has about 130,000 clones, 80% to 90% seen once; the top ten hold approximately 2%. Specimen: PBMCs, collected after 24 months of ibrutinib treatment. The source of these receptors is a human donor with chronic lymphocytic leukemia. CDR3s leave out the opening cysteine and the closing phenylalanine or tryptophan.

V gene: TRBV5-1; J gene: TRBJ2-7; CDR3 protein: ASSLGGADAYEQY
V gene: TRBV5-1; J gene: TRBJ1-2; CDR3 protein: ASRTGTGDGRYGYT
V gene: TRBV29-1; J gene: TRBJ1-3; CDR3 protein: SVEGNSGNTIY
V gene: TRBV2; J gene: TRBJ2-7; CDR3 protein: ASSQAWTSYEQY
V gene: TRBV28; J gene: TRBJ2-7; CDR3 protein: ASSFGTSGRDEYEQY
V gene: TRBV28; J gene: TRBJ2-7; CDR3 protein: ASSLLGQGDSYEQY
V gene: TRBV18; J gene: TRBJ2-7; CDR3 protein: ASSPPVQRDEQY
V gene: TRBV5-1; J gene: TRBJ2-1; CDR3 protein: ASSLEGGGSSYNEQF
V gene: TRBV6-6; J gene: TRBJ1-6; CDR3 protein: ASSYSEVTALH
V gene: TRBV23-1; J gene: TRBJ2-5; CDR3 protein: ASSQSGLAGHRPQETQY
V gene: TRBV6-5; J gene: TRBJ2-7; CDR3 protein: ASSYLQGWEQY
V gene: TRBV2; J gene: TRBJ2-1; CDR3 protein: ASRTGHNEQF
V gene: TRBV9; J gene: TRBJ1-2; CDR3 protein: ASSVDQNYGYT
V gene: TRBV11-2; J gene: TRBJ2-5; CDR3 protein: ASSSPGIGISQY
V gene: TRBV27; J gene: TRBJ2-1; CDR3 protein: ASIGRISYNEQF
V gene: TRBV28; J gene: TRBJ1-2; CDR3 protein: ASSSEGRLAGYT
V gene: TRBV5-1; J gene: TRBJ2-2; CDR3 protein: ASSSNTGELF
V gene: TRBV30; J gene: TRBJ2-7; CDR3 protein: AWSETGPYEQY
V gene: TRBV27; J gene: TRBJ1-5; CDR3 protein: ASSSYSPQGLGSNQPQH
V gene: TRBV7-9; J gene: TRBJ1-5; CDR3 protein: ASSFTGVGQPQH
V gene: TRBV5-6; J gene: TRBJ2-7; CDR3 protein: ASSLGQGFYEQY
V gene: TRBV5-8; J gene: TRBJ1-2; CDR3 protein: ASSLVLYGYT
V gene: TRBV11-2; J gene: TRBJ2-7; CDR3 protein: ASNRRDSSYEQY
V gene: TRBV9; J gene: TRBJ1-1; CDR3 protein: ASKGAYNTEAF
V gene: TRBV6-1; J gene: TRBJ2-5; CDR3 protein: ASRRGVGETQY
V gene: TRBV4-2; J gene: TRBJ2-7; CDR3 protein: ASSRDLFGQANSYEQY
V gene: TRBV9; J gene: TRBJ2-1; CDR3 protein: ASSVATRDRGLF
V gene: TRBV18; J gene: TRBJ2-2; CDR3 protein: ASSSSGGRDTGELF
V gene: TRBV4-1; J gene: TRBJ1-1; CDR3 protein: ASSKQGVNTEAF
V gene: TRBV7-7; J gene: TRBJ2-3; CDR3 protein: ATTTSVPL
V gene: TRBV4-2; J gene: TRBJ1-3; CDR3 protein: ASSQDPPNSGNTIY
V gene: TRBV19; J gene: TRBJ2-5; CDR3 protein: ATSAGTYQETQY
V gene: TRBV9; J gene: TRBJ2-2; CDR3 protein: ASSYYQGPGELF